A selection of T cell receptor beta chains follows, all from one sample in a study of CD8 T cells in Susac syndrome. TCRdb used MiXCR to reprocess the immunoSEQ multiplex PCR reads, holding one entry per CDR3 protein. The table shows about 160,000 distinct CDR3 sequences, with 90% to 95% occurring only once. Sequencing was performed on CD4+ T cells from PBMCs. The receptors shown here come from a human donor in good health. The CDR3 runs from the conserved cysteine through the conserved F or W. D genes are given only for firm matches. Size tells how often a clone was seen (once, few, many) or the class of an expanded clone, and some rows leave it out.

.	TRBJ1-2	.	TRBV2	TGTGCCAGCAGTGTATGGGAAGGGGCGAACTATGGCTACACCTTC	CASSVWEGANYGYTF
TRBD2	TRBJ2-1	.	TRBV15	TGTGCCACCAGCACAGGACTAGCGGGAGAGAATGAGCAGTTCTTC	CATSTGLAGENEQFF
TRBD1	TRBJ2-6	.	TRBV5-1	TGCGCCAGCAGCTTGGAACCCAGGGGGCTAACCAAAGGCCCAACTGGGGCCAACGTCCTGACTTTC	CASSLEPRGLTKGPTGANVLTF
.	TRBJ2-7	.	TRBV7-3	TGTGCCAGCAGCCGACAGGGTAGCGGTCCCTACGAGCAGTACTTC	CASSRQGSGPYEQYF
.	TRBJ1-5	.	TRBV4-3	TGCGCCAGCAGCCAAGCAGCAGGGGCAGGGGGCAATCAGCCCCAGCATTTT	CASSQAAGAGGNQPQHF
.	TRBJ2-3	.	TRBV19	TGTGCCAGTAGTATTAGAGCAGATACGCAGTATTTT	CASSIRADTQYF
TRBD1	TRBJ1-3	.	TRBV7-8	TGTGCCAGCAGTCAAACGGGACAGGTCCTTGGAAACACCATATATTTT	CASSQTGQVLGNTIYF
TRBD1	TRBJ2-2	.	TRBV6-2/TRBV6-3	TGTGCCAGCACCCTTGGACAGGGCGATACCGGGGAGCTGTTTTTT	CASTLGQGDTGELFF
.	TRBJ2-7	.	TRBV10-1	TGCGCCAGCCAACTAGCCGCAGCCTACGAGCAGTACTTC	CASQLAAAYEQYF
TRBD2	TRBJ2-2	.	TRBV20-1	TGCAGTGCTAGTCCAAGCGGGAGTAACACCGGGGAGCTGTTTTTT	CSASPSGSNTGELFF
.	TRBJ2-5	.	TRBV5-1	TGCGCCAGCAGCTCCCTTAGCGGAGGAGAGACCCAGTACTTC	CASSSLSGGETQYF
.	TRBJ2-6	.	TRBV19	TGTGCCAGCGGGGACGGTCACTCTGGGGCCAACGTCCTGACTTTC	CASGDGHSGANVLTF
.	TRBJ1-2	.	TRBV29-1	TGCAGCGCCAGACAGCCGACTAACTATGGCTACACCTTC	CSARQPTNYGYTF
TRBD1	TRBJ2-3	.	TRBV6-1	TGTGCCAGCAGCTTGACAGGGGCTCCAGATACGCAGTATTTT	CASSLTGAPDTQYF
.	TRBJ1-6	once	TRBV2	TGTGCCAGCAGGGGGGTCATCGGTTCACCCCTCCACTTT	CASRGVIGSPLHF
.	TRBJ1-1	once	TRBV6-6	TGTGCCAGCAAGATCCGACAGGTCGGCGACACTGAAGCTTTCTTT	CASKIRQVGDTEAFF
.	TRBJ2-1	.	TRBV5-1	TGCGCCAGCAGTTTCAGGGACAATGAGCAGTTCTTC	CASSFRDNEQFF
TRBD2	TRBJ2-3	.	TRBV7-2	TGTGCCAGCAGCCCAATAGCGGGGGGGCCCATTGGGGATACGCAGTATTTT	CASSPIAGGPIGDTQYF
TRBD2	TRBJ2-5	.	TRBV4-1	TGCGCCAGCAGCCCCGGACTAGCGGGGGCAGAGACCCAGTACTTC	CASSPGLAGAETQYF
.	TRBJ2-6	.	TRBV28	TGTGCCAGCAGCAGCCGTTGGGGTGGGAGACAGGAAAGCTCTGGGGCCAACGTCCTGACTTTC	CASSSRWGGRQESSGANVLTF
TRBD1	TRBJ2-1	.	TRBV4-1	TGCGCCAGCAGCCATCGGGACAGGGGTGGGGGTGAGCAGTTCTTC	CASSHRDRGGGEQFF
.	TRBJ2-1	.	TRBV7-2	TGTGCCAGCAGCACAGGGGGGGACAGCTACAATGAGCAGTTCTTC	CASSTGGDSYNEQFF